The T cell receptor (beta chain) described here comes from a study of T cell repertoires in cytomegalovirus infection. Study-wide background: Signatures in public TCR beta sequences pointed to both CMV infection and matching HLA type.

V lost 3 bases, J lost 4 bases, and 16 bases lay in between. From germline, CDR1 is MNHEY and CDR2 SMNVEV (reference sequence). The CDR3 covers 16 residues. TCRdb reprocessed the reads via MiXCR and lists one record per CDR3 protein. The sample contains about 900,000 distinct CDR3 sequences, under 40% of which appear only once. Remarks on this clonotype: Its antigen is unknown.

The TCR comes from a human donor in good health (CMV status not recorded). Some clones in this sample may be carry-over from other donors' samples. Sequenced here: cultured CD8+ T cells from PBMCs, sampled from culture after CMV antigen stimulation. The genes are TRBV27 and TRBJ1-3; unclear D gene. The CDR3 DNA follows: TGTGCCAGCAGTTTGACCGATCCCTCGGGGGGAAACACCATATATTTT. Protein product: CASSLTDPSGGNTIYF.